Each of the 7 T cell receptor beta chains below was sequenced from the same sample in a study of control samples from healthy donors and cancer patients. Sequenced by immunoSEQ multiplex PCR; TCRdb stores in-frame clones only, minus some. Among 65,000 to 95,000 clones, 87% were seen once, and the ten largest hold about 18%. Sample: blood. These receptors all come from a man aged 50 to 60 in good health.

J is TRBJ1-1 and V is TRBV25-1, with D perhaps matching TRBD1 (6 bases). Germline lookup yields CDR1 MGHDK and CDR2 SYGVNS. Trimming pared 4 bases from V and 5 bases from J, leaving 11 bases between. The CDR3 covers 13 residues. DNA for the CDR3: TGTGCCAGCAGTGTACAGGGTTTAACTGAAGCTTTCTTT. Amino acids: CASSVQGLTEAFF. The full variable domain, rest sourced from reference TRBV25-1 and TRBJ1-1, is EADIYQTPRYLVIGTGKKITLECSQTMGHDKMYWYQQDPGMELHLIHYSYGVNSTEKGDLSSESTVSRIRTEHFPLTLESARPSHTSQYLCASSVQGLTEAFFGQGTRLTVV.

This clone was seen once. The V call is TRBV5-4, the J call TRBJ2-5, with D possibly called TRBD1 or TRBD2 (5 bases each). CDR3 length: 13 amino acids. Germline V CDR1 and CDR2: SGHNT, YYREEE (reference sequence). V gave up 0 bases and J gave up 5 bases, with 8 bases separating them. The CDR3 loop is CASSLGGTETQYF. CDR3 nucleotides: TGTGCCAGCAGCTTGGGAGGGACGGAGACCCAGTACTTC.

The rearrangement joins TRBV29-1 to TRBJ1-2; no reliable D call. Trimming took 2 bases from V and 8 from J, leaving 9 bases between them. Germline values: CDR1 SQVTM, CDR2 ANQGSEA. The CDR3 covers 11 residues. The CDR3 nucleotides are TGCAGCGTTGAAAGCGGTAGCGGCTACACCTTC. This encodes CSVESGSGYTF. Variable domain in full (rest from reference TRBV29-1 and TRBJ1-2): SAVISQKPSRDICQRGTSLTIQCQVDSQVTMMFWYRQQPGQSLTLIATANQGSEATYESGFVIDKFPISRPNLTFSTLTVSNMSPEDSSIYLCSVESGSGYTFGSGTRLTVV.

Concerning this clone: Distinct nucleotide sequences in the sample also encode this CDR3. The J gene is TRBJ1-2, the V gene TRBV14; D call uncertain. Germline loops: CDR1 SGHDN, CDR2 FVKESK. The CDR3 extends over 14 amino acids. V lost 0 bases to trimming and J lost 8 bases, with 13 bases between them. The CDR3 DNA reads TGTGCCAGCAGCCAAGACAGAGGGAGGGTCGGCTACACCTTC. Its protein product is CASSQDRGRVGYTF.

This chain uses TRBV5-5 with TRBJ1-4; D uncertain. V dropped 6 bases and J dropped 7 bases, with 16 bases sitting between them. CDR3 length: 14 residues. Per germline, CDR1 SGHKS and CDR2 YYEKEE (reference sequence). The CDR3 loop is CASTSNNLGEKLFF. In DNA, the CDR3 is TGTGCCAGCACCTCAAACAATCTGGGTGAAAAACTGTTTTTT.

The chain combines TRBV12-3 or TRBV12-4 with TRBJ1-5; D gene uncertain. CDR3 length: 13 residues. The V end lost 5 bases, the J end lost 4 bases, and 9 bases lay between the germline ends. CDR3 in amino acids: CASSEGKNQPQHF. The CDR3 DNA reads as TGTGCCAGCAGTGAGGGTAAGAATCAGCCCCAGCATTTT.

The chain couples TRBV10-2 to TRBJ2-7; 11 positions match TRBD2. After removal of 0 bases from V and 3 bases from J, the junction contained 1 base not matched to a gene. Germline V gene data show CDR1 as WSHSY and CDR2 as SAAADI. The CDR3 runs 15 residues. CDR3 sequence: CASSESLAGVYEQYF. CDR3 coding DNA: TGCGCCAGCAGTGAGTCACTAGCGGGAGTCTACGAGCAGTACTTC.